The clone carrying this T cell receptor beta chain rates as medium-sized. The antigen is not known. The assay was immunoSEQ multiplex PCR, and TCRdb's table has in-frame clones only and misses some. The table includes some 670 clones, approximately 11% detected once. This sample was included in a study of CD4 T cell repertoires in COVID-19. Across the study: CFSE-low cells expanded roughly ten days with IL-2, then restimulated with other coronavirus spikes. Study results and limitations: Suggested intraclonal diversification: top SARS-CoV-2-reactive clonotypes appeared in two or three memory subsets.

Recombinant SARS-CoV-2 spike or nucleoprotein, presented by autologous monocytes, stimulated the CFSE-labeled cells. In germline, CDR1 is ENHRY, CDR2 SYGVKD. Trimming removed 3 bases from V and 1 base from J, with 13 bases in between. CDR3 size: 16 residues. The J gene is TRBJ1-3, the V gene TRBV10-3; D not certain. This TCR derives from a human donor who had COVID-19. The source was effector memory CD4+ T cells, cultured in vitro, collected after recovery from COVID-19. CDR3 amino acids: CAISDLAAQSGNTIYF. The DNA for the CDR3 is TGTGCCATCAGTGATTTAGCCGCCCAATCTGGAAACACCATATATTTT.